The TCR beta chain described here comes from a study of CD8 T cells in ankylosing spondylitis. The ends were cut back, 5 bases at V and 4 bases at J, with 12 bases in the middle. The length of the CDR3 is 13 residues. The germline gives CDR1 SGHRS, CDR2 YFSETQ. Study findings and constraints: Some of the motif variants had earlier been found in reactive arthritis patients' fluid and blood.

TCRdb re-analysed the 5' RACE reads in MiXCR, keeping a single row per CDR3 protein. Of 30,000 to 45,000 distinct CDR3 sequences in the sample, around 10% were seen once. This clonotype has more than one count but fewer than ten. What it recognizes is unknown. The chain is built from TRBV5-1 and TRBJ1-2, with D maybe TRBD1 (6 bases). The receptor comes from a male donor with ankylosing spondylitis. Sample: synovial fluid, either unsorted or a sorted T cell fraction (not recorded which). The CDR3: CASRRTEGYGYTF. For the CDR3, the DNA is TGCGCCAGCAGGCGGACAGAGGGCTATGGCTACACCTTC. Drawing the rest from reference TRBV5-1 and TRBJ1-2, the complete variable domain is KAGVTQTPRYLIKTRGQQVTLSCSPISGHRSVSWYQQTPGQGLQFLFEYFSETQRNKGNFPGRFSGRQFSNSRSEMNVSTLELGDSALYLCASRRTEGYGYTFGSGTRLTVV.